These 29 T cell receptor beta chains originate from one sample sequenced in a study of response to subunit inactivated influenza vaccine. TCRdb re-called the RT-PCR reads with MiXCR, one entry per CDR3 protein. The table lists hundreds of thousands of distinct CDR3 sequences, roughly 15% of them singletons. Here the sequenced sample was PBMCs from blood, taken around two weeks before vaccination. Source of these receptors: a middle-aged man who received an inactivated influenza vaccine.

This clonotype has a handful of counts. The CDR3 DNA sequence: TGCGCCAGCAAAGTAATAGTCTCTGGGGCCAACGTCCTGACTTTC. The encoded protein is CASKVIVSGANVLTF. The chain uses TRBV5-1 and TRBJ2-6; D is ambiguous. The germline gives CDR1 SGHRS, CDR2 YFSETQ. V lost 6 bases to trimming and J lost 0 bases, with 10 bases between them. The CDR3 has 15 amino acids. The full variable domain, completed using reference TRBV5-1 and TRBJ2-6, is KAGVTQTPRYLIKTRGQQVTLSCSPISGHRSVSWYQQTPGQGLQFLFEYFSETQRNKGNFPGRFSGRQFSNSRSEMNVSTLELGDSALYLCASKVIVSGANVLTFGAGSRLTVL.

The table lists this clonotype with many counts. The V gene is TRBV7-9, the J gene TRBJ2-3; 10 bases align to TRBD1. J lost 9 bases, V lost 5 bases, and 11 bases had no gene match. The CDR3 has 15 residues. Germline lookup yields CDR1 SEHNR and CDR2 FQNEAQ (reference sequence). The CDR3 region is CASSLQTGGDTTQYF. CDR3 DNA sequence: TGTGCCAGCAGCCTTCAGACAGGGGGCGATACGACGCAGTATTTT.

The table lists this clonotype with a few counts. The J gene is TRBJ2-1, the V gene TRBV20-1; TRBD1 matches 9 bases. CDR1 is DFQATT, CDR2 SNEGSKA, per germline (reference sequence). The CDR3 covers 15 residues. The ends lost 6 bases at V and 7 bases at J; junction bases unmatched: 13. The CDR3 region has the DNA TGCAGTGCCAATTCGGGACAGGGTTTTGTTAATGAGCAGTTCTTC. Translating gives CSANSGQGFVNEQFF.

This clonotype was seen only a few times. V and J are TRBV12-3 or TRBV12-4 and TRBJ1-1; tentatively, D is TRBD1 (5 bases). Deletions cut 8 bases from V and 2 bases from J, with 12 bases between. The CDR3 runs to 13 residues. Here the CDR3 reads CASLGRRNTEAFF. The CDR3 bases are TGTGCCAGCCTGGGACGGAGAAACACTGAAGCTTTCTTT.

There are a few counts of this clonotype. The chain's CDR3 is CASSHRRGTDTQYF. CDR3 bases: TGTGCCAGCAGCCATAGACGAGGAACAGATACGCAGTATTTT. The chain is built from TRBV6-2 or TRBV6-3 and TRBJ2-3; D gene uncertain. V shed 6 bases and J shed 3 bases, with 13 bases lying between them. CDR3 length: 14 residues. CDR1 is MNHEY and CDR2 is SVGEGT in the germline V gene.

The chain employs TRBV10-2 and TRBJ2-3; D not certain. This CDR3 is built from 15 residues. Germline CDR1 is WSHSY and CDR2 is SAAADI. The V gene lost 6 bases and the J gene lost 1 base, with 14 bases spanning the gap. Written as DNA, the CDR3 is TGCGCCAGCAGCGCATTTCCTACCGGCACAGATACGCAGTATTTT. As protein: CASSAFPTGTDTQYF.

This clonotype has a count of ten or more. This sequence joins TRBV5-1 and TRBJ2-2, with 9 nucleotides matching TRBD2. The V and J ends lost 3 bases and 2 bases, in that order; junction bases with no gene match: 2. The CDR3 extends over 15 amino acids. Germline CDR1 and CDR2: SGHRS and YFSETQ. The CDR3 reads CASSSGLANTGELFF. The CDR3 DNA reads as TGCGCCAGCAGCTCGGGACTAGCAAACACCGGGGAGCTGTTTTTT.

In its sample, this clonotype was seen many times. V is TRBV5-5 and J is TRBJ1-4; TRBD1 matches at 11 bases. With V trimmed by 4 bases and J by 10 bases, 15 bases remained unmatched. CDR1 and CDR2 (germline): SGHKS, YYEKEE (reference sequence). CDR3 length: 17 amino acids. CDR3 nucleotides: TGTGCCAGCAGCCTTGCCGGGACAGGGGGTCACTTGTCAAAACTGTTTTTT. Amino acid sequence: CASSLAGTGGHLSKLFF.

This clonotype appeared a few times. This chain links TRBV28 with TRBJ2-1; a weak D match, TRBD1 (6 bases). The V and J ends lost 3 bases and 0 bases respectively, with 18 bases between them. The CDR3 length is 18 residues. CDR1 is MDHEN and CDR2 is SYDVKM in the germline V gene. In DNA form, the CDR3 reads TGTGCCAGCAGTTTGCTACTGCTTACAGGGAGCTCCTACAATGAGCAGTTCTTC. This translates into CASSLLLLTGSSYNEQFF.

This clonotype was counted at least ten times. This chain links TRBV6-6 with TRBJ2-7; D not certain. Per germline, CDR1 MNHNY and CDR2 SVGAGI (reference sequence). This CDR3 comprises 12 residues. The V end was cut by 0 bases, the J end by 7 bases, with 7 bases between. The CDR3 DNA reads as TGTGCCAGCAGTTACTCCTTGGCAGAGCAGTACTTC. Residues: CASSYSLAEQYF.

This clonotype has a count of ten or more. Germline is not matched at one junction end, which may reflect a read error. The rearrangement uses TRBV5-1 and TRBJ1-1; no clear D gene. CDR3 length equals 13 residues. The germline gives CDR1 SGHRS, CDR2 YFSETQ. The DNA for the CDR3 is TGCGCCAGCAGCTTGGCCGGTCTTTCTGACGCTTTCTTT. This sequence encodes CASSLAGLSDAFF. The full variable domain, its missing parts supplied by reference TRBV5-1 and TRBJ1-1, is KAGVTQTPRYLIKTRGQQVTLSCSPISGHRSVSWYQQTPGQGLQFLFEYFSETQRNKGNFPGRFSGRQFSNSRSEMNVSTLELGDSALYLCASSLAGLSDAFFGQGTRLTVV.

The rearrangement uses TRBV7-9 and TRBJ2-3; D is ambiguous. Trimming left V 2 bases short and J 3 bases short, with 12 bases between. The CDR3 covers 15 residues. Germline CDR1 SEHNR, CDR2 FQNEAQ (reference sequence). In nucleotides, the CDR3 is TGTGCCAGCAGCTTATTGCACACAAGTACAGATACGCAGTATTTT. It translates to CASSLLHTSTDTQYF.

V is TRBV5-4 and J is TRBJ2-1; 7 positions agree with TRBD2. The trim removed 0 bases at V and 2 bases at J, leaving 5 bases unmatched. Germline V CDR1 and CDR2: SGHNT, YYREEE (reference sequence). The CDR3 covers 16 residues. The DNA for the CDR3 is TGTGCCAGCAGCTTGGTAGGGGCGGGGGCCTACAATGAGCAGTTCTTC. Translating it yields CASSLVGAGAYNEQFF.

The chain employs TRBV15 and TRBJ2-4; TRBD2 is a possible D gene (6 bases). V lost 5 bases and J lost 0, with 17 bases in between. The CDR3 extends over 17 amino acids. Germline V lookup: CDR1 LNHNV, CDR2 YYDKDF (reference sequence). The CDR3 reads CATSPGWGEVAKNIQYF. The CDR3 nucleotides are TGTGCCACCAGCCCCGGCTGGGGGGAGGTAGCCAAAAACATTCAGTACTTC.

The chain couples TRBV12-3 or TRBV12-4 to TRBJ2-7; possibly TRBD1 for D (5 bases). The CDR3 length is 14 residues. Trimming removed 3 bases at V and 3 bases at J, with 12 bases between. The CDR3 region has the DNA TGTGCCAGCAGTTTGTCAACAGGTGTCTACGAGCAGTACTTC. Its protein is CASSLSTGVYEQYF.

This clonotype was found a few times. This chain connects TRBV6-5 to TRBJ2-2; the D is unclear. Germline CDR1 reads MNHEY; CDR2 reads SVGAGI. Trimming took 4 bases from V and 1 from J, leaving 7 bases between them. The CDR3 is 14 residues long. The CDR3 DNA reads TGTGCCAGCAGTTCCTGGGGGAACACCGGGGAGCTGTTTTTT. Translation: CASSSWGNTGELFF.

This chain links TRBV29-1 with TRBJ2-1; D not resolved. Germline values: CDR1 SQVTM, CDR2 ANQGSEA. This CDR3 contains 12 residues. V was clipped by 0 bases and J by 13 bases, with 13 bases between them. The CDR3 spells CSVEDAGYIQFF. DNA of the CDR3: TGCAGCGTTGAAGATGCAGGATATATTCAGTTCTTC.

In its sample, this clonotype was seen a few times. This sequence joins TRBV7-8 and TRBJ2-3, with TRBD2 identical over 9 bases. J gave up 4 bases and V 0 bases, and 11 bases lay outside the gene matches. Germline assignment: CDR1 SGHVS and CDR2 FQNEAQ. This CDR3 comprises 18 residues. The CDR3 loop reads CASSLAGRLAGGADTQYF. The CDR3 nucleotides are TGTGCCAGCAGCTTAGCGGGACGGTTGGCGGGAGGGGCAGATACGCAGTATTTT. The complete variable domain, with remaining parts taken from reference TRBV7-8 and TRBJ2-3, reads GAGVSQSPRYKVAKRGQDVALRCDPISGHVSLFWYQQALGQGPEFLTYFQNEAQLDKSGLPSDRFFAERPEGSVSTLKIQRTQQEDSAVYLCASSLAGRLAGGADTQYFGPGTRLTVL.

In this sample, this clonotype turned up a few times. In nucleotides, the CDR3 is TGCGCCAGCAGTCATCCGTCCGAGCGGCCCTACGAGCAGTACTTC. Translating it yields CASSHPSERPYEQYF. This rearrangement joins TRBV23-1 to TRBJ2-7, with D possibly being TRBD2 (5 bases). TRBV23-1 is sorted into the ORF group, with uncertain function. V lost 3 bases and J 2 bases, leaving 14 bases between the germline ends. This CDR3 spans 15 amino acids.

This clonotype was recorded at least ten times. The chain is built from TRBV25-1 and TRBJ2-5, with 8 bases lining up with TRBD2. Germline V CDR1 and CDR2: MGHDK, SYGVNS. The CDR3 has 16 residues. J was trimmed by 4 bases and V by 4 bases; bases with no gene match: 11. CDR3 DNA: TGTGCCAGCAGTGGATATAGCGGGAATTCCGGAGAGACCCAGTACTTC. Translated: CASSGYSGNSGETQYF.

There are a few counts of this clonotype. The chain is built from TRBV30 and TRBJ2-7; 9 bases fit TRBD1. V gave up 4 bases and J gave up 7 bases; unmatched junction bases: 11. The CDR3 runs to 14 residues. Germline assignment: CDR1 GTSNPN and CDR2 SVGIG (reference sequence). The CDR3 region is CAWTVPGQGLEQYF. DNA for the CDR3: TGTGCCTGGACGGTCCCGGGACAGGGTTTGGAGCAGTACTTC.

The table lists this clonotype with a few counts. The chain is built from TRBV3-1 and TRBJ1-6, with D tentatively TRBD1 (5 bases). The V and J ends lost 4 bases and 9 bases respectively, with 16 bases between them. This CDR3 is 15 amino acids long. Germline lookup yields CDR1 LGHDT and CDR2 YNNKEL (reference sequence). The CDR3 DNA reads TGTGCCAGCAGCCCGGGGCTCCCCGTGGGTTCACCCCTCCACTTT. Amino acids: CASSPGLPVGSPLHF.

The chain couples TRBV5-1 to TRBJ2-3; a possible D gene is TRBD2 (6 bases). With 1 base removed from V and 4 bases from J, the gap between germline ends came to 10 bases. The CDR3 has 14 residues. Germline lookup yields CDR1 SGHRS and CDR2 YFSETQ. The CDR3 region has the DNA TGCGCCAGCAGCTTGTCAGGGAGGCCAGATACGCAGTATTTT. Amino acids: CASSLSGRPDTQYF.

CDR3 region: CASSSYGNEQFF. The CDR3 coding sequence is TGTGCCAGCAGCTCCTACGGCAATGAGCAGTTCTTC. The chain combines TRBV11-2 with TRBJ2-1, with unresolved D. Germline loops: CDR1 SGHAT, CDR2 FQNNGV. The CDR3 loop spans 12 amino acids. V was pared by 4 bases and J by 6 bases, with 7 bases between. Full variable domain (remainder filled in from reference TRBV11-2 and TRBJ2-1): EAGVAQSPRYKIIEKRQSVAFWCNPISGHATLYWYQQILGQGPKLLIQFQNNGVVDDSQLPKDRFSAERLKGVDSTLKIQPAKLEDSAVYLCASSSYGNEQFFGPGTRLTVL.

This clonotype was counted ten times or more. This rearrangement joins TRBV20-1 to TRBJ2-3; D may be TRBD1 (6 bases). The CDR3 runs to 15 residues. Germline CDR1 and CDR2: DFQATT and SNEGSKA (reference sequence). Between the trimmed V and J ends, which lost 6 bases and 3 bases, there was a span of 19 bases. CDR3 protein: CSARRARGMTDTQYF. CDR3 in DNA: TGCAGTGCGAGGCGGGCAAGGGGGATGACAGATACGCAGTATTTT.

This chain connects TRBV6-2 or TRBV6-3 to TRBJ2-6, with D perhaps matching TRBD1 (6 bases). The germline CDR1 and CDR2 sequences are MNHEY and SVGEGT. The CDR3 is 18 residues long. Trimming cost V 4 bases and J 2 bases, with 18 bases left between them. CDR3 DNA sequence: TGTGCCAGCAGTTCCCCAAGAACAGGGTCCCCTGGGGCCAACGTCCTGACTTTC. This encodes CASSSPRTGSPGANVLTF.

This clonotype appeared a few times. The chain carries TRBV5-1 and TRBJ2-7; 8 positions agree with TRBD1. This CDR3 has 16 amino acids. Per germline, CDR1 SGHRS and CDR2 YFSETQ. Losses at the gene ends were 4 bases for V and 2 bases for J; bases not matched to a gene: 11. In DNA, the CDR3 is TGCGCCAGCAGCGCAGCCCCCGGGACAGGTACCTACGAGCAGTACTTC. Translating gives CASSAAPGTGTYEQYF.

This chain connects TRBV20-1 to TRBJ2-3; D not certain. The CDR3 covers 13 residues. The germline V gene has CDR1 DFQATT and CDR2 SNEGSKA (reference sequence). V shed 3 bases and J shed 0 bases, with 7 bases lying between them. The CDR3 region has the DNA TGCAGTGCTAGGCCCCCGAGCACAGATACGCAGTATTTT. Translated: CSARPPSTDTQYF.

This CDR3 is CAWSTGTSVPNEQFF. The CDR3 DNA sequence: TGTGCCTGGAGCACCGGGACTAGCGTCCCCAATGAGCAGTTCTTC. The chain employs TRBV30 and TRBJ2-1; 10 positions agree with TRBD2. J was trimmed by 6 bases and V by 3 bases; bases with no gene match: 8. The CDR3 is 15 amino acids. Germline V gives CDR1 GTSNPN, CDR2 SVGIG (reference sequence).